These T cell receptor beta chains were read from a single sample in a study of shared clonotypes between healthy human individuals. Sequenced by immunoSEQ multiplex PCR; TCRdb stores in-frame clones only, minus some. The data show 2 million to 3 million clones, 93% seen once. The specimen was naive CD4+ T cells from PBMCs. The origin of the receptors is a man younger than 35 in good health. Some clones in this sample may be carry-over from other donors' samples. CDR3s include the opening cysteine and the closing phenylalanine or tryptophan. D genes are given only for firm matches. Clone sizes are given selectively: once, few, many, or a class where the clone is expanded.

D gene,V gene,J gene,clone size,CDR3 protein,CDR3 DNA
TRBD2,TRBV2,TRBJ2-7,-,CASRGGSGNGRLYEQYF,TGTGCCAGCAGGGGGGGGAGCGGGAACGGCCGTCTTTACGAGCAGTACTTC
-,TRBV28,TRBJ2-1,once,CASSLHSFSYNSYNEQFF,TGTGCCAGCAGTCTACACAGTTTTTCGTACAACTCCTACAATGAGCAGTTCTTC
TRBD1,TRBV4-3,TRBJ2-4,-,CASSQGDRGPAKNIQYF,TGCGCCAGCAGCCAAGGGGACAGGGGGCCTGCCAAAAACATTCAGTACTTC
TRBD2,TRBV5-4,TRBJ2-5,-,CASSRGGEETQYF,TGTGCCAGCAGCCGGGGGGGGGAAGAGACCCAGTACTTC
-,TRBV7-9,TRBJ2-3,-,CASSLGIPADTQYF,TGTGCCAGCAGCTTAGGGATCCCCGCAGATACGCAGTATTTT
-,TRBV19,TRBJ2-3,-,CASSTLYPTDTQYF,TGTGCCAGTAGTACACTCTACCCCACAGATACGCAGTATTTT
TRBD2,TRBV11-2,TRBJ2-4,-,CASATSGRGNIQYF,TGTGCCTCGGCGACTAGCGGGAGGGGGAACATTCAGTACTTC
-,TRBV7-8,TRBJ1-2,-,CASSPGTRGYGYTF,TGTGCCAGCAGCCCCGGGACCAGGGGTTATGGCTACACCTTC
TRBD1,TRBV6-6,TRBJ2-2,once,CASSSTGTGNTGELFF,TGTGCCAGCAGTTCCACCGGGACAGGGAACACCGGGGAGCTGTTTTTT
TRBD1,TRBV28,TRBJ2-1,-,CASSSTGAQLVFNEQFF,TGTGCCAGCAGTTCCACAGGGGCCCAACTGGTTTTCAATGAGCAGTTCTTC
TRBD2,TRBV6-4,TRBJ2-5,-,CANQEGLAETQYF,TGTGCCAACCAGGAGGGACTAGCAGAGACCCAGTACTTC
-,TRBV5-4,TRBJ1-4,-,CASSVQGANEKLFF,TGTGCCAGCAGCGTACAGGGTGCTAATGAAAAACTGTTTTTT
TRBD2,TRBV5-6,TRBJ2-1,-,CASSSGLADNNEQFF,TGTGCCAGCAGCTCGGGACTAGCGGACAACAATGAGCAGTTCTTC
-,TRBV7-2,TRBJ1-2,-,CASSSRGVNYGYTF,TGTGCCAGCAGCTCTCGCGGGGTAAACTATGGCTACACCTTC
-,TRBV18,TRBJ2-3,-,CASSPPTRADTQYF,TGTGCCAGCTCACCTCCAACACGGGCAGATACGCAGTATTTT
TRBD2,TRBV27,TRBJ2-1,-,CASSLWSGGHNEQFF,TGTGCCAGCAGTTTATGGTCGGGAGGCCACAATGAGCAGTTCTTC
TRBD1,TRBV14,TRBJ2-7,-,CASSQESRGYRSYEQYF,TGTGCCAGCAGCCAAGAGAGCAGGGGGTATCGGTCCTACGAGCAGTACTTC
-,TRBV5-1,TRBJ2-7,-,CASSSSGTPTYEQYF,TGCGCCAGCAGCTCCTCCGGGACACCCACCTACGAGCAGTACTTC
-,TRBV9,TRBJ2-6,-,CASARRGDSGANVLTF,TGTGCCAGTGCCAGGAGAGGCGATTCGGGGGCCAACGTCCTGACTTTC
-,TRBV4-2,TRBJ1-2,once,CASSHPRGDGNYGYTF,TGTGCCAGCAGCCACCCTAGGGGGGACGGGAACTATGGCTACACCTTC
TRBD1,TRBV27,TRBJ1-4,once,CASSTTPGQGLEKLFF,TGTGCCAGCAGTACCACGCCCGGACAGGGGCTTGAAAAACTGTTTTTT
-,TRBV6-4,TRBJ1-5,-,CASSVEVNQPQHF,TGTGCCAGCAGTGTCGAGGTCAATCAGCCCCAGCATTTT
-,TRBV6-1,TRBJ1-6,-,CASSHARGEIHF,TGTGCCAGCAGTCACGCCCGGGGGGAGATCCACTTT